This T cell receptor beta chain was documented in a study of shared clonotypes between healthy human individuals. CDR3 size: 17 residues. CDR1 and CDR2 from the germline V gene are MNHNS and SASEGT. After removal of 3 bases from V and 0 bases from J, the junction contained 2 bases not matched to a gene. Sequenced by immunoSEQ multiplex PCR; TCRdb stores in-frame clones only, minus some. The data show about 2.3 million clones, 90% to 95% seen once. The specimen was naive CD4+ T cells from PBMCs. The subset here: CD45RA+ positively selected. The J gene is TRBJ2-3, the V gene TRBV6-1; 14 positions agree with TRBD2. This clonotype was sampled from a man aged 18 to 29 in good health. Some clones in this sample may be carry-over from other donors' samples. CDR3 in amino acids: CASSDGTSGSSTDTQYF. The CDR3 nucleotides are TGTGCCAGCAGTGATGGGACTAGCGGGAGTAGCACAGATACGCAGTATTTT.